This T cell receptor (beta chain) was documented in a study of cytomegalovirus exposure and HLA in healthy donors. Findings and limits, study-wide: A missense variant in DCLRE1C was later tied to TCR beta V- and J-gene trimming. An analysis that was carried out later associated 15,000 to 20,000 TCR beta sequences with HLA alleles at 0.05 false discovery rate. Being productive about 87% or about 30% of the time was typical of most TCR beta V segments in an earlier analysis.

Of note for this clone: Its antigen is not identified.

CDR1 and CDR2 from the germline V gene are MNHEY and SMNVEV (reference sequence). The length of the CDR3 is 16 residues. With 7 bases clipped from V and 4 bases from J, the junction kept 12 bases outside the gene matches. PCR used 60 Vbeta primers and 13 Jbeta primers. The data were produced by immunoSEQ multiplex PCR, yet TCRdb's version contains in-frame clones alone and is incomplete. The top ten clones hold 1.5% to 2% of a sample with about 200,000 clones, about 80% of them seen once. The chain uses TRBV27 and TRBJ2-7, with 11 bases aligning to TRBD2. The TCR originated in a male donor in good health and CMV-seronegative. Sequencing used PBMCs. CDR3: CASISFMTSGKYEQYF. CDR3 in DNA: TGTGCCAGCATTTCATTTATGACTAGCGGGAAGTACGAGCAGTACTTC.